The rows below give T cell receptor beta chains drawn from one sample of a study of Graves' ophthalmopathy and Graves' hyperthyroidism. MiXCR, run by TCRdb on the multiplex PCR reads, gives a single entry per CDR3 protein. The sample lists over a million distinct CDR3 sequences; 35% to 40% were seen once. The sequenced sample consisted of peripheral blood or thyroid tissue (not recorded which). These receptors were collected from an adult man with Graves' hyperthyroidism. CDR3s include the opening cysteine and the closing phenylalanine or tryptophan. Fields, in order: V gene, J gene, CDR3 protein.

>TRBV14|TRBJ2-5
CASSYNTGGGGLGGTQYF
>TRBV20-1|TRBJ2-7
CSARDPVSYEQYF
>TRBV5-1|TRBJ2-7
CASSPGTRFYEQYF
>TRBV20-1|TRBJ2-7
CSARVAEYEQYF
>TRBV10-2|TRBJ2-7
CASSEQDSPYEQYF
>TRBV7-9|TRBJ2-5
CASSFPQLETQYF
>TRBV11-2|TRBJ1-3
CASSLRTDSTIYF
>TRBV10-3|TRBJ2-5
CASRQNTQETQYF
>TRBV29-1|TRBJ1-4
CSPLRTGGTNEKLFF
>TRBV7-8|TRBJ1-5
CDSSLQGPNQPQHF
>TRBV28|TRBJ2-7
CASGGTGPYEQYF
>TRBV7-3|TRBJ2-7
CASSLGPGSISEQYF
>TRBV7-2|TRBJ2-6
CASSHGQALRGANVLTF
>TRBV27|TRBJ1-1
CASSLSGVSNTEAFF
>TRBV20-1|TRBJ2-7
CSAREGTYEQYF
>TRBV20-1|TRBJ1-2
CSAVVRFDRSSNYGYTF
>TRBV15|TRBJ2-6
CATSRAKGGANVLTF
>TRBV5-5|TRBJ1-2
CASSGKGTGNAYGYTF
>TRBV7-9|TRBJ2-2
CASSFSGRMGELFF
>TRBV9|TRBJ2-7
CASSVSPMGEQYF
>TRBV11-2|TRBJ1-6
CASSLAKGNSPLHF
>TRBV19|TRBJ1-5
CASSRPGTETQHF
>TRBV7-9|TRBJ2-5
CASSHAQGNVQETQYF
>TRBV5-8|TRBJ1-2
CASREGRGHYGYTF
>TRBV29-1|TRBJ1-1
CSASGTENTEAFF
>TRBV19|TRBJ2-2
CASTIADRGSGGELFF
>TRBV15|TRBJ2-7
CATSSAQGLYEQYF
>TRBV19|TRBJ1-5
CASRDTGVGNQPQHF
>TRBV7-9|TRBJ1-1
CASSRDGGTKAFF
>TRBV10-3|TRBJ1-5
CAIRVGQGRGQPQHF
>TRBV7-3|TRBJ2-7
CASSFRVEDLEGDEQYF
>TRBV16|TRBJ1-3
CASSQSGDGNTIYF
>TRBV2|TRBJ2-7
CASSDGDTFYEQYF